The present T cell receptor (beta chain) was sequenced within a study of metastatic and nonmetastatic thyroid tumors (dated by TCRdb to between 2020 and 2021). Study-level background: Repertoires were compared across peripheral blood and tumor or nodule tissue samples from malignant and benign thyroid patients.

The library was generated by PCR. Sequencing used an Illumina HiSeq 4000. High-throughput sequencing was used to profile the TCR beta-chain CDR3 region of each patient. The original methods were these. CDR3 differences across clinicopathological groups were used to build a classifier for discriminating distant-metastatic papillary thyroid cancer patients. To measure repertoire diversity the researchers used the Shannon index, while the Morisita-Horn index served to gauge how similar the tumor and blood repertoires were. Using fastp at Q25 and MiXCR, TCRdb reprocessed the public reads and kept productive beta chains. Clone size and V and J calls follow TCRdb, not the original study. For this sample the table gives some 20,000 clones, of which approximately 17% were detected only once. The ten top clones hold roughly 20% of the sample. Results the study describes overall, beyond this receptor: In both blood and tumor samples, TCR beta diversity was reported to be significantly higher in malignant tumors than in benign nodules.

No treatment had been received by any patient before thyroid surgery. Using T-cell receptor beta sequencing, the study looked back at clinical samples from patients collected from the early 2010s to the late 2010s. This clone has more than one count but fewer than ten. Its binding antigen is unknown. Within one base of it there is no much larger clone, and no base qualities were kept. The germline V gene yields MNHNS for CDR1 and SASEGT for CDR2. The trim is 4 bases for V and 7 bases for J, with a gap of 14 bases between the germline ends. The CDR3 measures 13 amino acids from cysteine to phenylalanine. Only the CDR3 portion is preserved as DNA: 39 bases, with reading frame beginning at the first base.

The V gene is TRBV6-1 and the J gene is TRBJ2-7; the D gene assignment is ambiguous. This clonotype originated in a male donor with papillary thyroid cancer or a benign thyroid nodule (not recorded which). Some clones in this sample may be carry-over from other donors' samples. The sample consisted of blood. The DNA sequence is TGTGCCAGCAGTGTGACGGACGATTGGGAGCAGTACTTC. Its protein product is CASSVTDDWEQYF.